This T cell receptor (beta chain) stems from a study of OX40 agonist ivuxolimab in advanced cancers. Background on the study: The study gave patients intravenous ivuxolimab at 0.01 to 10 mg/kg every 2 weeks. Cohort: approximately 83% men, mean age about 60, aged roughly 23 to 79.

The CDR3 is made up of 17 amino acids. J lost 3 bases, V lost 5 bases, and 11 bases had no gene match. Germline V CDR1 and CDR2: MDHEN, SYDVKM. Findings of the study overall: Within 6 weeks, CD4+ and CD8+ blood T cells expanded clonally at 0.1 to 3.0 mg/kg.

Peripheral blood came from all dose cohorts at three timepoints. The data were produced by immunoSEQ multiplex PCR, yet TCRdb's version contains in-frame clones alone and is incomplete. The sample has approximately 69,000 clones, about 85% seen once; the top ten hold 5.9%. This clone has only one observation. Its cognate antigen is unknown. This TCR was sampled from an adult with an advanced solid tumor such as melanoma, head and neck, liver or kidney cancer. The sample was CD4+ or CD8+ T cells sorted from blood, taken in a trial of the OX40 agonist ivuxolimab. The chain carries TRBV28 and TRBJ2-1; 9 nucleotides match TRBD2. The CDR3 is CASSPPSASGDYNEQFF. The CDR3 DNA follows: TGTGCCAGCAGTCCCCCGTCGGCTAGCGGGGACTACAATGAGCAGTTCTTC.